This T cell receptor beta chain was identified in a study of CD8 T cells in Susac syndrome. The germline CDR1 and CDR2 sequences are SGDLS and YYNGEE. Trimming stripped 2 bases from V and 1 base from J, with 6 bases between. This CDR3 comprises 13 residues. Reverse transcription of roughly 0.5 to 1 ug RNA was performed with random hexamers. Amplification of the TCR beta CDR3 was carried out by immunoSEQ multiplex PCR, which spanned a total of 54 Vbeta and 13 Jbeta segments. TCRdb reanalysed the immunoSEQ multiplex PCR reads using MiXCR and keeps one entry per CDR3 protein. Here the sample spans 300,000 or so distinct CDR3 sequences, about 91% being singletons. Broader study findings: The study recognized that the number of individuals in its TCR sequencing and HLA analysis was relatively small.

TCR beta from blood CD8+ and CD4+ T cells was sequenced. As concerns this clonotype: Its antigen is not known.

Material: CD4+ T cells from PBMCs. The source of this sequence is a human donor with multiple sclerosis. This rearrangement joins TRBV9 to TRBJ2-5; no firm D call. The CDR3, as DNA: TGTGCCAGCAGCGTTAGCCCCCAAGAGACCCAGTACTTC. Translated: CASSVSPQETQYF.